This T cell receptor (beta chain) was sequenced in a study of PD-1 blockade in classical Hodgkin lymphoma. Study-wide results and limits: TCR diversity at baseline was reported to be reduced in newly diagnosed patients relative to healthy donors.

Method: immunoSEQ multiplex PCR; TCRdb's copy keeps in-frame clones and lacks some. Seen here are roughly 21,000 clones, 80% to 90% observed once, and the top ten hold about 7%. Points on this clone: Its antigen is unidentified.

Indicated time point: newly diagnosed, previously untreated cHL patient sample. The investigators isolated CD8+ T cells from thawed PBMCs using magnetic negative selection. The CDR3 spans 15 residues. The junction had 8 bases not matched to a gene; V was cut back by 6 bases and J by 5 bases. From germline, CDR1 is MDHEN and CDR2 SYDVKM. This TCR came from a human donor with classical Hodgkin lymphoma. The chain uses TRBV28 and TRBJ1-5; 9 bases fit TRBD1. Sequences were obtained from CD8+ T cells from blood. CDR3 in DNA: TGTGCCAGCAGGGGGACAGGGTTTTTAGATCAGCCCCAGCATTTT. It encodes CASRGTGFLDQPQHF.